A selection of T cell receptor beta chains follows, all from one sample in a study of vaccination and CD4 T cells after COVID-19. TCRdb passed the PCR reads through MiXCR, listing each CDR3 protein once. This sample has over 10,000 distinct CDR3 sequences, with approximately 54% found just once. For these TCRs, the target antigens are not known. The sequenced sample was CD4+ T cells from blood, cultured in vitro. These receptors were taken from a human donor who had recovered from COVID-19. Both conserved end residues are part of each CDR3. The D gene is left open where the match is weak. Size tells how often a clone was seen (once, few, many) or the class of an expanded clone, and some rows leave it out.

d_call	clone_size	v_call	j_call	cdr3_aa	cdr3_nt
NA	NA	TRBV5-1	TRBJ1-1	CASSLVPGTLNTEAFF	TGCGCCAGCAGCTTGGTCCCCGGGACCCTTAACACTGAAGCTTTCTTT
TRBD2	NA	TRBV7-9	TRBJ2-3	CASSLSPASGSPYF	TGTGCCAGCAGCTTATCCCCGGCTAGCGGGAGTCCATATTTT
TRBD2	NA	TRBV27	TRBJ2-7	CASSLLYRTSGRTYEQYF	TGTGCCAGCAGTCTCCTCTACCGGACTAGCGGGAGGACCTACGAGCAGTACTTC
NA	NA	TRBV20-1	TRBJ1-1	CSSSVEGTTEAFF	TGCAGTTCTAGCGTTGAGGGGACCACTGAAGCTTTCTTT
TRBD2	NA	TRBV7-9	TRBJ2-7	CASSSILAEEAYEQYF	TGTGCCAGCAGCTCTATTCTAGCGGAGGAGGCCTACGAGCAGTACTTC
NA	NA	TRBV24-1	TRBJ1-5	CATSDGGGLTQHF	TGTGCCACCAGTGATGGGGGGGGATTGACCCAGCATTTT
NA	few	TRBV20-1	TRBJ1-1	CSARDHRYEEAFF	TGCAGTGCTAGAGATCACCGTTACGAGGAAGCTTTCTTT
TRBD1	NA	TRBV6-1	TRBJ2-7	CASDPGQSYEQYF	TGTGCCAGCGACCCGGGACAGTCCTACGAGCAGTACTTC
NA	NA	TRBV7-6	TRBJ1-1	CASSGTPNTEAFF	TGTGCCAGCAGCGGGACACCGAACACTGAAGCTTTCTTT
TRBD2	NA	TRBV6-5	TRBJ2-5	CASSSTSGSGETQYF	TGTGCCAGCAGTTCGACTAGCGGGAGTGGAGAGACCCAGTACTTC
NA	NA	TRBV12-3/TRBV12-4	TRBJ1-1	CASSVPGMGIEAFF	TGTGCCAGCAGTGTACCAGGGATGGGGATTGAAGCTTTCTTT
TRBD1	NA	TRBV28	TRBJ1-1	CASSLTGVRVAFF	TGTGCCAGCAGCCTAACAGGGGTGCGTGTAGCTTTCTTT
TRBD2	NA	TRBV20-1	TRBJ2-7	CSARGTSGRVTYEQYF	TGCAGTGCTAGAGGGACTAGCGGGAGAGTCACCTACGAGCAGTACTTC
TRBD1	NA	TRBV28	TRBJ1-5	CASSLGTGAGNQPQHF	TGTGCCAGCAGTTTAGGGACAGGGGCGGGCAATCAGCCCCAGCATTTT
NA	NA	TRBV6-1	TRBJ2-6	CASRPQGSGANVLTF	TGTGCCAGCAGGCCTCAGGGATCTGGGGCCAACGTCCTGACTTTC
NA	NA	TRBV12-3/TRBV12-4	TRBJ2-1	CASSFGLSYNEQFF	TGTGCCAGCAGTTTTGGGCTCTCCTACAATGAGCAGTTCTTC
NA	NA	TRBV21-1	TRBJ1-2	CAKKGGYTF	TGTGCCAAAAAGGGGGGCTACACCTTC
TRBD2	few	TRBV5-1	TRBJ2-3	CASSLVAGEGTDTQYF	TGCGCCAGCAGCTTGGTAGCGGGAGAGGGCACAGATACGCAGTATTTT
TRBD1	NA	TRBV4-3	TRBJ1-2	CASSLMMGQGLGGYTF	TGCGCCAGCAGCCTAATGATGGGACAGGGGTTGGGAGGCTACACCTTC
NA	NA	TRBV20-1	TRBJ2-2	CSARMTGLPGELFF	TGCAGTGCTAGGATGACGGGACTCCCCGGGGAGCTGTTTTTT
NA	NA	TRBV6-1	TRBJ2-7	CASRSSTTYEQYF	TGTGCCAGCAGGTCCTCCACCACCTACGAGCAGTACTTC
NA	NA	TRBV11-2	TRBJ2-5	CASSPGTQETQYF	TGTGCCAGCAGCCCGGGAACCCAAGAGACCCAGTACTTC
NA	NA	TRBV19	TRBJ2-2	CASSLSGNTGELFF	TGTGCCAGCAGCCTAAGCGGAAACACCGGGGAGCTGTTTTTT
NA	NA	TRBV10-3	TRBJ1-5	CAISTQGSNQPQHF	TGTGCCATCAGCACACAGGGTAGCAATCAGCCCCAGCATTTT
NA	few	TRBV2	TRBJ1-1	CASREPTAGATEAFF	TGTGCCAGCAGAGAGCCCACCGCAGGGGCCACTGAAGCTTTCTTT
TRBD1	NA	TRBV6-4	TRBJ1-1	CASSVDRSNTEAFF	TGTGCCAGCAGCGTGGACAGGTCGAACACTGAAGCTTTCTTT
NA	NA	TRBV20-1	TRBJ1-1	CSANPNTEAFF	TGCAGTGCTAACCCAAACACTGAAGCTTTCTTT
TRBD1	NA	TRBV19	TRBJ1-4	CASSSEPGTGDEKLFF	TGTGCCAGTAGTTCAGAACCGGGGACAGGGGACGAAAAACTGTTTTTT
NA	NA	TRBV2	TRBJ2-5	CASSEMGEETQYF	TGTGCCAGCAGTGAAATGGGGGAAGAGACCCAGTACTTC
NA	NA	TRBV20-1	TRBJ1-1	CSARDYGVGQIEAFF	TGCAGTGCTAGAGATTACGGGGTCGGACAGATTGAAGCTTTCTTT
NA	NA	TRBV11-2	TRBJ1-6	CASSLGGGRRSPLHF	TGTGCCAGCAGCTTAGGGGGGGGGCGCAGATCACCCCTCCACTTT
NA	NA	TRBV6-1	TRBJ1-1	CASTLRAENTEAFF	TGTGCCAGCACCCTCCGGGCCGAGAACACTGAAGCTTTCTTT
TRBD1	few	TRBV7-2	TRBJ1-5	CASRGQLDQPQHF	TGTGCCAGCAGGGGACAGCTCGATCAGCCCCAGCATTTT
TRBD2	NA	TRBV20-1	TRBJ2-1	CSAGRLAGGDYNEQFF	TGCAGTGCTGGACGACTAGCGGGAGGCGACTACAATGAGCAGTTCTTC
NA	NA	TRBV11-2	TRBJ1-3	CASSTGQGNTIYF	TGTGCCAGCAGCACCGGACAAGGAAACACCATATATTTT
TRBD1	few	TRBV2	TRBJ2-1	CASGDRGNEQFF	TGTGCCAGCGGGGACAGGGGTAATGAGCAGTTCTTC
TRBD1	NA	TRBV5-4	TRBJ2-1	CASSLGVRTGGGEQFF	TGTGCCAGCAGCTTGGGGGTGCGGACAGGGGGTGGTGAGCAGTTCTTC
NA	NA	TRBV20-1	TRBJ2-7	CSASYSSSYEQYF	TGCAGTGCTAGTTACAGTAGCTCCTACGAGCAGTACTTC
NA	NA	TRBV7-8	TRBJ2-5	CASSTGTQETQYF	TGTGCCAGCAGCACCGGGACCCAAGAGACCCAGTACTTC
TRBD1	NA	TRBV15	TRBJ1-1	CATSRQGASTEAFF	TGTGCCACCAGCAGGCAGGGGGCGTCCACTGAAGCTTTCTTT
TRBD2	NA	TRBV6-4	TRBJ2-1	CASSRLAGDYNEQFF	TGTGCCAGCAGTCGACTAGCGGGAGACTACAATGAGCAGTTCTTC
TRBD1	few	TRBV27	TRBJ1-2	CASSLSIPGGAYGYGYTF	TGTGCCAGCAGTTTATCGATCCCAGGGGGCGCTTACGGCTATGGCTACACCTTC
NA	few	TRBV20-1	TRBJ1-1	CSARSPDRGPNTEAFF	TGCAGTGCTAGATCGCCGGACCGGGGCCCGAACACTGAAGCTTTCTTT
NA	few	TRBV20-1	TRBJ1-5	CSAPDVGDQPQHF	TGCAGTGCTCCGGACGTGGGGGATCAGCCCCAGCATTTT
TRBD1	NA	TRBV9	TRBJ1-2	CASSAAATGTGDGYTF	TGTGCCAGCAGCGCAGCGGCCACCGGGACAGGGGATGGCTACACCTTC
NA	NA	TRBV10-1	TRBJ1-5	CASSENLNQPQHF	TGCGCCAGCAGTGAGAATCTCAATCAGCCCCAGCATTTT
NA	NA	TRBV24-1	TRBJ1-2	CATSQGQITYGYTF	TGTGCCACCAGTCAAGGACAGATTACTTATGGCTACACCTTC
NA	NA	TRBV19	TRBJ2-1	CATTGGGNEQFF	TGTGCCACAACTGGAGGGGGCAATGAGCAGTTCTTC
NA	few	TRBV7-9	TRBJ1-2	CASSLAQGRGNYGYTF	TGTGCCAGCAGCTTAGCCCAGGGCCGCGGAAACTATGGCTACACCTTC
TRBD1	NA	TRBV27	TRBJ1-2	CASSVGQGGSYGYTF	TGTGCCAGCAGTGTTGGACAGGGGGGATCCTATGGCTACACCTTC
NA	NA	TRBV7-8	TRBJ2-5	CASSLGTVQETQYF	TGTGCCAGCAGCTTAGGGACAGTCCAAGAGACCCAGTACTTC
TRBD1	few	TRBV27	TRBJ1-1	CASAFSGGGKAFF	TGTGCCAGCGCATTCTCAGGGGGCGGGAAAGCTTTCTTT
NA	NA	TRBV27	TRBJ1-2	CASSLRGTSGGYTF	TGTGCCAGCAGTTTAAGAGGCACCTCAGGAGGCTACACCTTC
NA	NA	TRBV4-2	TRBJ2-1	CASSQDREIAYNEQFF	TGTGCCAGCAGCCAAGATCGAGAGATCGCCTACAATGAGCAGTTCTTC
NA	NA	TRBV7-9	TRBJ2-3	CASSLAPRGADTQYF	TGTGCCAGCAGCTTAGCCCCCCGGGGCGCAGATACGCAGTATTTT
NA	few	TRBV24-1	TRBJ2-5	CATSPTGQTQYF	TGTGCCACCAGTCCGACGGGTCAGACCCAGTACTTC
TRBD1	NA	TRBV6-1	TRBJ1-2	CASRSTEGANRNYGYTF	TGTGCCAGCAGATCTACGGAGGGGGCCAACCGTAACTATGGCTACACCTTC
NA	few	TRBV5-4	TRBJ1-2	CASSGGTNANYGYTF	TGTGCCAGCAGCGGGGGGACAAACGCAAACTATGGCTACACCTTC
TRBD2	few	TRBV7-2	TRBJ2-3	CASSFIVGEGGGTQYF	TGTGCCAGCAGCTTTATAGTGGGGGAGGGAGGAGGCACGCAGTATTTT